A single sample gave rise to the 12 T cell receptor beta chains below, sequenced in a study of T cell clones after liver transplantation. The method was immunoSEQ multiplex PCR; TCRdb's version includes in-frame clones alone and lacks a portion of them. The data hold around 20,000 clones, with over 75% observed a single time. The sample in question was CD8+ T cells from blood, obtained before liver transplant. The receptors come from a human donor who received a liver transplant.

The chain is built from TRBV27 and TRBJ2-2; 7 bases are shared with TRBD1. Per germline, CDR1 MNHEY and CDR2 SMNVEV (reference sequence). J was trimmed by 5 bases and V by 5 bases; bases with no gene match: 5. The CDR3 spans 14 residues. CDR3 sequence reads: CASSRHRGTGELFF. In nucleotides, the CDR3 is TGTGCCAGCAGTCGCCACAGGGGAACCGGGGAGCTGTTTTTT.

V is TRBV27 and J is TRBJ1-1; D is unresolved. Germline V lookup: CDR1 MNHEY, CDR2 SMNVEV (reference sequence). This CDR3 spans 13 amino acids. V lost 7 bases, J lost 6 bases, and 15 bases lay in between. The CDR3 loop is CASMGGLGAEAFF. CDR3 nucleotides: TGTGCCAGCATGGGAGGTCTTGGCGCTGAAGCTTTCTTT.

V and J are TRBV9 and TRBJ2-7; 11 bases agree with TRBD2. V trimming: 4 bases; J trimming: 2 bases; junction bases outside the gene matches: 5. CDR3 length: 15 residues. Germline lookup yields CDR1 SGDLS and CDR2 YYNGEE. CDR3 DNA sequence: TGTGCCAGCAGCTTTGGGACTAGCGGCACCTACGAGCAGTACTTC. It is translated as CASSFGTSGTYEQYF.

The chain carries TRBV27 and TRBJ1-2; TRBD1 matches at 7 bases. The CDR3 sequence is 15 residues long. Germline CDR1 MNHEY, CDR2 SMNVEV (reference sequence). Losses at the gene ends were 5 bases for V and 2 bases for J; bases not matched to a gene: 8. This chain's CDR3 is CASSNKKTGNYGYTF. CDR3 sequence (DNA): TGTGCCAGCAGTAACAAAAAGACAGGGAACTATGGCTACACCTTC.

The V call is TRBV7-9, the J call TRBJ2-7; possibly TRBD2 for D (6 bases). V was trimmed by 5 bases and J by 8 bases, leaving 16 bases between them. Germline CDR1 reads SEHNR; CDR2 reads FQNEAQ (reference sequence). The CDR3 is 13 amino acids. CDR3: CASSTVREPKQYF. The DNA of the CDR3 is TGTGCCAGCAGCACAGTCCGGGAGCCTAAGCAGTACTTC.

The chain combines TRBV11-3 with TRBJ2-7, with D maybe TRBD1 (7 bases). The CDR3 covers 12 residues. In germline, CDR1 is SGHNT, CDR2 YENEEA. Trimming took 5 bases from V and 4 from J, leaving 9 bases between them. CDR3 region: CASSAGGYEQYF. The CDR3, as DNA: TGTGCCAGCAGCGCAGGGGGGTACGAGCAGTACTTC. Full variable domain (missing parts from reference TRBV11-3 and TRBJ2-7): EAGVVQSPRYKIIEKKQPVAFWCNPISGHNTLYWYLQNLGQGPELLIRYENEEAVDDSQLPKDRFSAERLKGVDSTLKIQPAELGDSAVYLCASSAGGYEQYFGPGTRLTVT.

The chain recombines TRBV11-2 with TRBJ2-5; D may correspond to TRBD1 or TRBD2 (5 bases each). The CDR3 runs 15 residues. V lost 1 base to trimming and J lost 5 bases, with 14 bases between them. Germline V lookup: CDR1 SGHAT, CDR2 FQNNGV. The CDR3 nucleotides are TGTGCCAGCAGCTTAGGCAGTCGGGGACGGGAGACCCAGTACTTC. It encodes CASSLGSRGRETQYF.

J is TRBJ2-3 and V is TRBV19; a possible D gene is TRBD1 (6 bases). The ends were cut back, 3 bases at V and 8 bases at J, with 18 bases in the middle. The germline V gene has CDR1 LNHDA and CDR2 SQIVND (reference sequence). This CDR3 is 15 amino acids long. CDR3 DNA sequence: TGTGCCAGTAGTATGGTCTTCGGGACACCTACTACGCAGTATTTT. Encoded protein: CASSMVFGTPTTQYF.

The chain uses TRBV13 and TRBJ2-1, with D perhaps given as TRBD1 or TRBD2 (6 bases each). This CDR3 region has 17 residues. V lost 0 bases and J 2 bases, leaving 14 bases between the germline ends. The germline CDR1 and CDR2 sequences are PRHDT and FYEKMQ (reference sequence). The CDR3 reads CASSLGVGGGTYNEQFF. In DNA form, the CDR3 reads TGTGCCAGCAGCTTAGGCGTTGGAGGGGGGACCTACAATGAGCAGTTCTTC. The variable domain in full, completed from reference TRBV13 and TRBJ2-1, reads AAGVIQSPRHLIKEKRETATLKCYPIPRHDTVYWYQQGPGQDPQFLISFYEKMQSDKGSIPDRFSAQQFSDYHSELNMSSLELGDSALYFCASSLGVGGGTYNEQFFGPGTRLTVL.

The chain's CDR3 is CASSSIQRGGYNEQFF. The CDR3 DNA follows: TGTGCCAGCAGCTCTATCCAGAGAGGCGGTTACAATGAGCAGTTCTTC. The V gene is TRBV7-2, the J gene TRBJ2-1; no firm D call. Germline V gene sequence: CDR1 SGHTA, CDR2 FQGNSA. Trimming left V 4 bases short and J 4 bases short, with 17 bases between. The CDR3 is 16 residues long.

CDR3 bases: TGCGCCAGCAGCCAAGATTGGGTGTGGGAAGTACCCCACGAGCAGTACTTC. It specifies CASSQDWVWEVPHEQYF. The gene calls are TRBV4-3 and TRBJ2-7, with D unclear. This CDR3 has 17 residues. Trimming removed 0 bases at V and 5 bases at J, with 20 bases between. Germline CDR1 and CDR2: LGHNA and YSLEER.

This chain connects TRBV9 to TRBJ2-7; D is perhaps TRBD1 (6 bases). Trimming cost V 3 bases and J 3 bases, with 16 bases left between them. The V gene's germline CDR1 is SGDLS and CDR2 YYNGEE. The CDR3 runs 15 residues. This chain's CDR3 is CASSEADSVSYEQYF. CDR3 DNA: TGTGCCAGCAGCGAGGCGGACAGCGTTAGCTACGAGCAGTACTTC.